The 11 T cell receptor beta chains given below trace back to one sample, sequenced in a study of early T cells in non-severe SARS-CoV-2 infection (dated by TCRdb to 2020 to 2022). Library creation used 5' RACE. Data came from a NextSeq 500. The public reads were quality trimmed at Q25 with fastp and then assembled into clones with MiXCR by TCRdb, keeping productive beta chains. Duplicate CDR3 protein sequences are folded into a single record with the most common DNA and genes. Counted in this sample were about 69,000 distinct CDR3 sequences; about an eighth of them appeared once. Together, the top ten hold approximately 6.4% of the sample. Sequenced sample: whole blood. The source is an adult who was a healthcare worker with PCR-confirmed SARS-CoV-2 infection or an uninfected control (not recorded which).

There are a few counts of this clonotype. The gene calls are TRBV11-2 and TRBJ2-1, with no clear D. V gave up 5 bases and J gave up 5 bases, with 16 bases separating them. Germline V CDR1 and CDR2: SGHAT, FQNNGV. This CDR3 contains 15 residues. The CDR3 spells CASSPFNGADNEQFF. The CDR3 DNA is TGTGCCAGCAGCCCCTTTAATGGCGCGGACAATGAGCAGTTCTTC.

By frequency in the sample, this clonotype is medium-sized. The chain combines TRBV4-2 with TRBJ2-2; 9 nucleotides align to TRBD2. CDR3 length: 19 residues. Germline V gives CDR1 LGHNA, CDR2 YNFKEQ. The V gene end was trimmed by 0 bases and the J gene end by 1 base; junction bases not matched to a gene: 9. In DNA, the CDR3 is TGTGCCAGCAGCCAAGATCAGGCTAGCGGGAATCTGAACACCGGGGAGCTGTTTTTT. This translates into CASSQDQASGNLNTGELFF.

The sample holds many counts of this clonotype. One junction end does not reproduce the germline sequence, and a read error may be involved. The chain links TRBV18 to TRBJ2-1, with D perhaps matching TRBD1 (6 bases). The CDR3 covers 18 residues. CDR1 KGHSH and CDR2 LQKENI come from the germline V gene. The CDR3 DNA sequence: TGTGTCAGCTCACCACCCGTACCACAGGGTAGGTTCCACAATGAGCAGTTCTTC. Translation gives CVSSPPVPQGRFHNEQFF.

This clonotype was seen many times. This rearrangement joins TRBV25-1 to TRBJ1-1; D may be TRBD1 (6 bases). Germline CDR1 and CDR2: MGHDK and SYGVNS. The CDR3 runs 14 residues. Trimming took off 6 bases at V and 0 bases at J, with 11 bases between the two ends. Here the CDR3 reads CASSHGQLNTEAFF. CDR3 in DNA: TGTGCCAGCAGCCACGGACAGTTGAACACTGAAGCTTTCTTT.

This clonotype came up many times. The chain recombines TRBV7-2 with TRBJ2-3, with unresolved D. Germline lookup yields CDR1 SGHTA and CDR2 FQGNSA. The CDR3 has 13 amino acids. The V gene lost 4 bases and the J gene lost 0 bases, with 5 bases spanning the gap. CDR3 DNA sequence: TGTGCCAGCAGCTCCACTAGCACAGATACGCAGTATTTT. Translating it yields CASSSTSTDTQYF.

This clonotype was seen more than once but under ten times. The chain joins TRBV14 to TRBJ2-7; tentative D call: TRBD1 (5 bases). The V end was cut by 4 bases, the J end by 3 bases, with 28 bases between. CDR1 is SGHDN, CDR2 FVKESK, per germline. This CDR3 spans 19 amino acids. As DNA, the CDR3 is TGTGCCAGCAGCCGCAAGTATCCAGGGTCCCCCATATTCAACTACGAGCAGTACTTC. Translated: CASSRKYPGSPIFNYEQYF.

This clonotype was seen many times. V is TRBV18 and J is TRBJ2-1, with TRBD2 matching over 9 bases. The CDR3 is 15 amino acids. Germline values: CDR1 KGHSH, CDR2 LQKENI. Germline trimming cut 3 bases from V and 9 bases from J; bases unmatched to any gene: 9. Written as DNA, the CDR3 is TGTGCCAGCTCACCCGGGCGGGAGGGCCGTGGTGAGCAGTTCTTC. It encodes CASSPGREGRGEQFF.

Many counts were recorded for this clonotype. This chain uses TRBV5-1 with TRBJ1-1, with TRBD1 matching 7 bases. After removal of 4 bases from V and 0 bases from J, the junction contained 3 bases not matched to a gene. CDR3 length: 14 amino acids. Germline V gives CDR1 SGHRS, CDR2 YFSETQ. DNA of the CDR3: TGCGCCAGCAGCAGGGACAGAATGAACACTGAAGCTTTCTTT. Its protein is CASSRDRMNTEAFF.

The table lists this clonotype with many counts. The chain uses TRBV7-8 and TRBJ2-1, with D maybe TRBD1 (5 bases). Trimming removed 3 bases at V and 7 bases at J, with 13 bases between. The CDR3 consists of 14 residues. From germline, CDR1 is SGHVS and CDR2 FQNEAQ. DNA for the CDR3: TGTGCCAGCAGCTTCAGGGTATTGGAAAATGAGCAGTTCTTC. Protein: CASSFRVLENEQFF. Supplemented by reference TRBV7-8 and TRBJ2-1, the full variable domain reads GAGVSQSPRYKVAKRGQDVALRCDPISGHVSLFWYQQALGQGPEFLTYFQNEAQLDKSGLPSDRFFAERPEGSVSTLKIQRTQQEDSAVYLCASSFRVLENEQFFGPGTRLTVL.

This clonotype was counted many times. The rearrangement uses TRBV12-5 and TRBJ2-5; maybe TRBD1 (6 bases). Trimming left V 9 bases short and J 0 bases short, with 17 bases between. The CDR3 has 15 amino acids. Germline V gives CDR1 LGHNT, CDR2 FRNRAP. The CDR3 nucleotides are TGTGCTAGCGCCAAGGACAGAAACTACCAAGAGACCCAGTACTTC. Translated: CASAKDRNYQETQYF.

V gene TRBV9 combines with J gene TRBJ2-6; a weak D match, TRBD1 (6 bases). The CDR3 covers 15 residues. Trimming pared 1 base from V and 3 bases from J, leaving 8 bases between. Germline V lookup: CDR1 SGDLS, CDR2 YYNGEE. Here the CDR3 reads CASSVRGNGANVLTF. The CDR3 DNA reads as TGTGCCAGCAGCGTAAGGGGGAATGGGGCCAACGTCCTGACTTTC.